Listed here is a single T cell receptor (beta chain). Other DNA sequences of this sample code for an identical CDR3. This specimen comes from a study of blood T cell repertoires in COVID-19. Across the study: Sites in the United States, Italy and Spain provided acute and convalescent COVID-19 samples.

V dropped 5 bases and J dropped 6; count of bases not matched to a gene: 8. Germline CDR1 reads SGHAT; CDR2 reads FQNNGV. This CDR3 spans 16 amino acids. Here immunoSEQ multiplex PCR was the method, and the copy in TCRdb shows in-frame clones only, minus some. The sample records hundreds of thousands of clones, about 90% being singletons. The source material was peripheral blood. This rearrangement joins TRBV11-2 to TRBJ1-6; 9 bases fit TRBD1. The source is an elderly man with acute or convalescent COVID-19. The chain's CDR3 is CASSERGQGGNSPLHF. The DNA of the CDR3 is TGTGCCAGCAGCGAGAGGGGACAGGGCGGTAATTCACCCCTCCACTTT.